Listed below are T cell receptor beta chains from one sample, sequenced in a study of blood T cells in healthy people across ages. Via MiXCR, TCRdb re-called the 5' RACE reads, giving one row per CDR3 protein. The data show roughly 800,000 distinct CDR3 sequences, around 25% seen once. The sample was also linked to a second study, of T cells of mothers and their children.

Sample: blood. Receptors were obtained from a boy aged 5-17 years in good health. The CDR3 runs from the conserved cysteine through the conserved F or W. Each record gives: D gene, V gene, J gene, clone size, CDR3 protein, CDR3 DNA. The D gene is left open where the match is weak. Size is omitted from some rows. Given values are once, few, many or a class for expanded clones.

D: TRBD2
V: TRBV7-2
J: TRBJ2-1
size: .
CDR3: CASSQTSSGGANEQFF
DNA: TGTGCCAGCAGCCAAACTTCTAGCGGGGGGGCCAATGAGCAGTTCTTC

D: .
V: TRBV6-6
J: TRBJ1-6
size: .
CDR3: CASSSRENSPLHF
DNA: TGTGCCAGCAGTTCCAGGGAAAATTCACCCCTCCACTTT

D: .
V: TRBV29-1
J: TRBJ1-1
size: few
CDR3: CSVLLPMNTEAFF
DNA: TGCAGCGTGTTGTTACCTATGAACACTGAAGCTTTCTTT

D: TRBD1
V: TRBV18
J: TRBJ2-1
size: few
CDR3: CASSPTGVYNEQFF
DNA: TGTGCCAGCTCACCGACAGGGGTATACAATGAGCAGTTCTTC

D: .
V: TRBV20-1
J: TRBJ1-4
size: .
CDR3: CSASVSGYEKLFF
DNA: TGCAGTGCTAGTGTATCTGGGTACGAAAAACTGTTTTTT

D: .
V: TRBV12-3/TRBV12-4
J: TRBJ2-1
size: many
CDR3: CASSFGVSYNEQFF
DNA: TGTGCCAGCAGTTTCGGCGTTAGCTACAATGAGCAGTTCTTC

D: TRBD1
V: TRBV6-6
J: TRBJ2-6
size: .
CDR3: CASSWDSHSGANVLTF
DNA: TGTGCCAGCAGTTGGGACAGCCACTCTGGGGCCAACGTCCTGACTTTC

D: .
V: TRBV29-1
J: TRBJ2-1
size: once
CDR3: CSAEPGLGSYNEQFF
DNA: TGCAGCGCGGAGCCGGGACTTGGCTCCTACAATGAGCAGTTCTTC

D: .
V: TRBV10-3
J: TRBJ2-2
size: .
CDR3: CAISDRVLTGELFF
DNA: TGTGCCATCAGTGATCGGGTCCTGACCGGGGAGCTGTTTTTT

D: .
V: TRBV29-1
J: TRBJ2-5
size: few
CDR3: CSVEVAGDNQETQYF
DNA: TGCAGCGTTGAAGTGGCAGGGGATAACCAAGAGACCCAGTACTTC

D: .
V: TRBV12-3/TRBV12-4
J: TRBJ1-2
size: .
CDR3: CASSFGADNYGYTF
DNA: TGTGCCAGCAGTTTCGGGGCAGATAACTATGGCTACACCTTC

D: TRBD2
V: TRBV29-1
J: TRBJ2-7
size: .
CDR3: CSVRPSGSRYEQYF
DNA: TGCAGCGTTCGCCCTAGCGGGAGTAGGTACGAGCAGTACTTC

D: .
V: TRBV5-6
J: TRBJ2-5
size: .
CDR3: CASSLGVSSAQETQYF
DNA: TGTGCCAGCAGCTTGGGGGTGTCTAGTGCACAAGAGACCCAGTACTTC

D: .
V: TRBV18
J: TRBJ2-3
size: .
CDR3: CASSPDSGPPSTDTQYF
DNA: TGTGCCAGCTCACCAGATTCGGGACCCCCTAGCACAGATACGCAGTATTTT

D: .
V: TRBV29-1
J: TRBJ1-1
size: many
CDR3: CSVEGRLNTEAFF
DNA: TGCAGCGTTGAGGGGAGATTGAACACTGAAGCTTTCTTT

D: .
V: TRBV4-1
J: TRBJ1-4
size: .
CDR3: CASSQETVGGLFF
DNA: TGCGCCAGCAGCCAAGAAACGGTGGGCGGGCTGTTTTTT

D: TRBD1
V: TRBV7-2
J: TRBJ1-5
size: few
CDR3: CASSLSGTGGLGPQPQHF
DNA: TGTGCCAGCAGCTTATCCGGGACAGGGGGCCTTGGCCCCCAGCCCCAGCATTTT